This TCR beta chain was sequenced in a study of molecular identifiers for immune sequencing clone quantification. About the research overall: Replicates split RNA from around 20,000 or 100,000 naive CD8 cells five ways, and the researchers sequenced four portions. Study-wide findings and caveats: In naive cells, under 1% of molecules belonged to clones above 20 RNA copies, against over 99% in effector cells.

Based on a CD8+CD4-CCR7+CD45RA+ profile, naive CD8 T cells were sorted. TCRdb reprocessed the PCR reads via MiXCR and lists one record per CDR3 protein. Of tens of thousands of distinct CDR3 sequences listed, around a quarter are singletons. The CDR3 spans 15 residues. The V gene's germline CDR1 is PRHDT and CDR2 FYEKMQ (reference sequence). The V gene end was trimmed by 5 bases and the J gene end by 7 bases; junction bases not matched to a gene: 9. This clonotype was detected many times. Its cognate antigen is unknown. The chain has TRBV13 and TRBJ2-7; 12 nucleotides agree with TRBD1. This clonotype was obtained from a human donor in good health. Some libraries in this study had Jurkat cell RNA spiked in. Material for sequencing was naive CD8+ T cells from blood, with Jurkat cell RNA spiked in. Subset reported: FACS-sorted CD8+CD4-CCR7+CD45RA+ naive T cells. The CDR3, as DNA: TGTGCCAGCAGCAAGACGGGACAGGGGGCGTGGGAGCAGTACTTC. It codes for CASSKTGQGAWEQYF.